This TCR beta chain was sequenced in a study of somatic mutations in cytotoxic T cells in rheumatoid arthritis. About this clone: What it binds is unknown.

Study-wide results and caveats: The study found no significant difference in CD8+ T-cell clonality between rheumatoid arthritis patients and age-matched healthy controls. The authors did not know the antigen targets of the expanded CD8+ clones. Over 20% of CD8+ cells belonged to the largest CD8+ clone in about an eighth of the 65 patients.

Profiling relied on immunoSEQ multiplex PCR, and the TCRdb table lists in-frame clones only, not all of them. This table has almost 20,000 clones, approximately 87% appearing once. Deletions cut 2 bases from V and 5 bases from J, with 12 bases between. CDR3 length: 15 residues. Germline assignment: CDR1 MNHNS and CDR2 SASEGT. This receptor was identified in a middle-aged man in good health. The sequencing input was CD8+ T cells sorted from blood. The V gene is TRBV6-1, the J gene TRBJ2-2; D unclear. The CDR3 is CASSEWALGTGELFF. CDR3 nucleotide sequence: TGTGCCAGCAGTGAATGGGCCCTAGGTACCGGGGAGCTGTTTTTT.